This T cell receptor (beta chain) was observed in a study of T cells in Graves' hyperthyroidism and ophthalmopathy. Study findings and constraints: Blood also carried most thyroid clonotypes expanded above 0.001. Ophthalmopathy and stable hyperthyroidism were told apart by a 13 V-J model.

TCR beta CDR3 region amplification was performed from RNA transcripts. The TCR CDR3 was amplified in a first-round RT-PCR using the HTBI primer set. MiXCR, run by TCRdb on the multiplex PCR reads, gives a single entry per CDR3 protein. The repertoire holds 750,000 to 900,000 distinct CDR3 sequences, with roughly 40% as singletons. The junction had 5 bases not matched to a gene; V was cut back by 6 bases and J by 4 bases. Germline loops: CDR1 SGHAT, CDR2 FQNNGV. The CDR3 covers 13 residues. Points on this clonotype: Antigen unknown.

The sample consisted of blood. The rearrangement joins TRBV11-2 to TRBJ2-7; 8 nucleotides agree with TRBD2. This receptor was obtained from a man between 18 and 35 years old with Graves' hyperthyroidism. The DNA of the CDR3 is TGTGCCAGCAGTCGTATAGCGGGATACGAGCAGTACTTC. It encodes CASSRIAGYEQYF.